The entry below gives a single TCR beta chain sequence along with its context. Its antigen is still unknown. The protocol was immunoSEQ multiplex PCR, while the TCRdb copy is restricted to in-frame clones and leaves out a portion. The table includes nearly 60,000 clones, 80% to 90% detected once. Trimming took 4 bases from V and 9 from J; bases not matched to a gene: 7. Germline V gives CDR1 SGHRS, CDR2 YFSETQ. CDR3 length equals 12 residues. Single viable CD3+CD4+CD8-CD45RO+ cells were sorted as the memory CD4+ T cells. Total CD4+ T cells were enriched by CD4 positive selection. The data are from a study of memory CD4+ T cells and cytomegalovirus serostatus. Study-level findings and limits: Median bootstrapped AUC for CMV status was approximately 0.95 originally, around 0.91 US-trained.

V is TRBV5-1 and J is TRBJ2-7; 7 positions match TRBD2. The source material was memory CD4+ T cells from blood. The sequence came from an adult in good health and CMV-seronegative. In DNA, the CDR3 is TGCGCCAGCAGCCCCGAGGGCGGGAGGCAGTACTTC. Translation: CASSPEGGRQYF.